This TCR beta chain was retrieved from a study of cytomegalovirus exposure and HLA in healthy donors. Trimming pared 2 bases from V and 0 bases from J, leaving 14 bases between. Germline lookup yields CDR1 SGHNT and CDR2 YYREEE (reference sequence). The CDR3 consists of 17 residues. PCR primers comprised 60 Vbeta and 13 Jbeta primers. How the authors handled the data: The count from a later analysis was roughly 80 million unique TCR beta chains, some 9.9 million of them shared. Clones were sequenced by immunoSEQ multiplex PCR, and TCRdb holds only the in-frame ones, with some missing. V, J and clone size are those of that table, while D and trimming were read from the DNA. The data show about 98,000 clones, around 86% seen once. This clone was seen a handful of times.

V usage is TRBV5-4 and J usage is TRBJ2-2; maybe TRBD2 (7 bases). The receptor was derived from a female donor in good health and CMV-seropositive. Specimen: PBMCs. CDR3 nucleotide sequence: TGTGCCAGCAGCTTCCTAGGGGGGGCACCGAACACCGGGGAGCTGTTTTTT. It translates to CASSFLGGAPNTGELFF.